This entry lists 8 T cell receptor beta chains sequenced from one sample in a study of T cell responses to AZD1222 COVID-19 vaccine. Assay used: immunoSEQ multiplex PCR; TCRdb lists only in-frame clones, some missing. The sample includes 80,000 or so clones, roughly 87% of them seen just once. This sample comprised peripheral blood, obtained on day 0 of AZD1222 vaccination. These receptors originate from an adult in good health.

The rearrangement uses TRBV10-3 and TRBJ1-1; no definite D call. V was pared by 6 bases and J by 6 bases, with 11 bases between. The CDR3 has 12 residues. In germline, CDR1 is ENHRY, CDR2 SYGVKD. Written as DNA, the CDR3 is TGTGCCATCAGAGATGACGCCGCTGAAGCTTTCTTT. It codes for CAIRDDAAEAFF.

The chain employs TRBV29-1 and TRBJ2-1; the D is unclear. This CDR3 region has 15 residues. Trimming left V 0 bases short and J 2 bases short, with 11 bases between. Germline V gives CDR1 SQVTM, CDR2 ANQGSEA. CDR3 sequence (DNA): TGCAGCGTTGAAGAGTCAGTCCCCACCTACAATGAGCAGTTCTTC. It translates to CSVEESVPTYNEQFF.

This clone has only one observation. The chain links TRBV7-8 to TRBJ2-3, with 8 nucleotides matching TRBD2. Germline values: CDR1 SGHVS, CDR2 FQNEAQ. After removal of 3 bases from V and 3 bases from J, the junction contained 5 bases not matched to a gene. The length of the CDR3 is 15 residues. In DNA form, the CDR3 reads TGTGCCAGCAGCTTGAGACTAGCGCGGACAGATACGCAGTATTTT. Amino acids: CASSLRLARTDTQYF. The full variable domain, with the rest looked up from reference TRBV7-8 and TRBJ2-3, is GAGVSQSPRYKVAKRGQDVALRCDPISGHVSLFWYQQALGQGPEFLTYFQNEAQLDKSGLPSDRFFAERPEGSVSTLKIQRTQQEDSAVYLCASSLRLARTDTQYFGPGTRLTVL.

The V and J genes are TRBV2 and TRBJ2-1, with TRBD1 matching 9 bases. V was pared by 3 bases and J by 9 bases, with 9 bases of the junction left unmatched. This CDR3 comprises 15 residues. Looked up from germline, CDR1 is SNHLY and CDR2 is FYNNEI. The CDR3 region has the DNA TGTGCCAGCAGTGACCCCTACAGGGGGCGAGGTGAGCAGTTCTTC. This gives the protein CASSDPYRGRGEQFF.

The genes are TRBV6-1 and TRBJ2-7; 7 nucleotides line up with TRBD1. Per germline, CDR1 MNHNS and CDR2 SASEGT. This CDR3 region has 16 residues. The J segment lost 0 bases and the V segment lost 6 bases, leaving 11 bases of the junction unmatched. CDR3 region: CASSELGGGNSYEQYF. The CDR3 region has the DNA TGTGCCAGCAGCGAACTAGGGGGCGGAAACTCCTACGAGCAGTACTTC.

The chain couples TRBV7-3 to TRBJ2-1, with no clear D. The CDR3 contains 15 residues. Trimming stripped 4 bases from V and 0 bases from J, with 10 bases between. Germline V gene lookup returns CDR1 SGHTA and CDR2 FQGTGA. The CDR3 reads CASSSDGFSYNEQFF. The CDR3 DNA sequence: TGTGCCAGCAGCTCCGACGGATTCTCCTACAATGAGCAGTTCTTC.

The CDR3 loop is CASSLTSGSYEQFF. In DNA form, the CDR3 reads TGTGCCAGCAGCTTAACTAGCGGGAGTTATGAGCAGTTCTTC. The chain couples TRBV7-2 to TRBJ2-1; 11 bases are a match to TRBD2. CDR1 and CDR2 from the germline V gene are SGHTA and FQGNSA. The CDR3 has 14 amino acids. V gave up 2 bases and J gave up 8 bases; unmatched junction bases: 2.

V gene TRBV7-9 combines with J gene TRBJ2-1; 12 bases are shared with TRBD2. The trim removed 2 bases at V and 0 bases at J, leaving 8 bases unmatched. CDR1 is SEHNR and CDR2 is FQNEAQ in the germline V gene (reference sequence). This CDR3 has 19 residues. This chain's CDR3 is CASSLPASGRASSYNEQFF. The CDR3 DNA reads TGTGCCAGCAGCTTACCCGCTAGCGGGAGGGCTAGCTCCTACAATGAGCAGTTCTTC. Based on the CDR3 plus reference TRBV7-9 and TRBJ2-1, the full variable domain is DTGVSQNPRHKITKRGQNVTFRCDPISEHNRLYWYRQTLGQGPEFLTYFQNEAQLEKSRLLSDRFSAERPKGSFSTLEIQRTEQGDSAMYLCASSLPASGRASSYNEQFFGPGTRLTVL.